Each of the 25 T cell receptor beta chains below was sequenced from the same sample in a study of OX40 agonist ivuxolimab in advanced cancers. Clones were sequenced by immunoSEQ multiplex PCR, and TCRdb holds only the in-frame ones, with some missing. The sample contains some 46,000 clones, roughly 94% of which appear only once. The sample consisted of CD4+ or CD8+ T cells sorted from blood, taken in a trial of the OX40 agonist ivuxolimab. The receptors were sampled from an adult with an advanced solid tumor such as melanoma, head and neck, liver or kidney cancer.

This clone came up a few times. The chain has TRBV29-1 and TRBJ1-1; TRBD1 is a possible D gene (5 bases). The CDR3 extends over 13 amino acids. Germline V gene lookup returns CDR1 SQVTM and CDR2 ANQGSEA. Trimming shortened V by 7 bases and J by 0 bases, and 12 bases separated the two germline ends. For the CDR3, the DNA is TGCAGCGCCCAAGACAGACTGAACACTGAAGCTTTCTTT. It translates to CSAQDRLNTEAFF. Variable domain in full (rest from reference TRBV29-1 and TRBJ1-1): SAVISQKPSRDICQRGTSLTIQCQVDSQVTMMFWYRQQPGQSLTLIATANQGSEATYESGFVIDKFPISRPNLTFSTLTVSNMSPEDSSIYLCSAQDRLNTEAFFGQGTRLTVV.

The V call is TRBV28, the J call TRBJ2-5; D may be TRBD1 (6 bases). This CDR3 is 15 amino acids long. V dropped 7 bases and J dropped 5 bases, with 20 bases sitting between them. Germline V lookup: CDR1 MDHEN, CDR2 SYDVKM. This chain's CDR3 is CASTKWAQGRETQYF. CDR3 coding DNA: TGTGCCAGCACCAAATGGGCACAGGGTAGGGAGACCCAGTACTTC.

V gene TRBV9 combines with J gene TRBJ1-2; D unresolved. Trimming shortened V by 2 bases and J by 6 bases, and 5 bases separated the two germline ends. The CDR3 runs to 11 residues. Germline V gives CDR1 SGDLS, CDR2 YYNGEE. The CDR3 region has the DNA TGTGCCAGCAGCGTTGGCCATGGCTACACCTTC. Its translation is CASSVGHGYTF.

The chain has TRBV7-2 and TRBJ2-3, with a possible D match to TRBD2 (6 bases). Germline V gene data show CDR1 as SGHTA and CDR2 as FQGNSA. The CDR3 length is 13 residues. V was clipped by 4 bases and J by 7 bases, with 12 bases between them. Written as DNA, the CDR3 is TGTGCCAGCAGCTCCCCCGGACTATATACGCAGTATTTT. It yields the protein CASSSPGLYTQYF.

This clone has just a few counts. The V call is TRBV5-4, the J call TRBJ1-2; 7 bases agree with TRBD1. This CDR3 contains 15 residues. The V gene end was trimmed by 4 bases and the J gene end by 7 bases; junction bases not matched to a gene: 13. The V gene's germline CDR1 is SGHNT and CDR2 YYREEE (reference sequence). CDR3 protein: CASSAGSTGLVGYTF. As DNA, the CDR3 is TGTGCCAGCAGCGCGGGATCGACAGGGTTGGTTGGCTACACCTTC.

The chain links TRBV7-9 to TRBJ2-7; 7 nucleotides match TRBD2. Losses at the gene ends were 11 bases for V and 0 bases for J; bases not matched to a gene: 7. Germline values: CDR1 SEHNR, CDR2 FQNEAQ (reference sequence). The CDR3 length is 13 residues. The CDR3 nucleotides are TGTGCCTCCACCGGGACTATCTCCTACGAGCAGTACTTC. Amino acid sequence: CASTGTISYEQYF.

This rearrangement joins TRBV9 to TRBJ1-2; TRBD1 might be the D (5 bases). Trimming took off 0 bases at V and 10 bases at J, with 7 bases between the two ends. CDR1 is SGDLS, CDR2 YYNGEE, per germline. CDR3 length: 11 residues. CDR3 residues: CASSVGGSYTF. CDR3 DNA: TGTGCCAGCAGCGTAGGGGGGTCCTACACCTTC.

The chain employs TRBV9 and TRBJ2-1; perhaps TRBD2 as D (6 bases). V gave up 0 bases and J gave up 4 bases, with 11 bases separating them. Germline CDR1 SGDLS, CDR2 YYNGEE. The CDR3 consists of 15 residues. The CDR3 here is CASSVAPGRYNEQFF. The CDR3 DNA reads TGTGCCAGCAGCGTAGCCCCAGGGAGGTACAATGAGCAGTTCTTC. The full variable domain, rest sourced from reference TRBV9 and TRBJ2-1, is DSGVTQTPKHLITATGQRVTLRCSPRSGDLSVYWYQQSLDQGLQFLIQYYNGEERAKGNILERFSAQQFPDLHSELNLSSLELGDSALYFCASSVAPGRYNEQFFGPGTRLTVL.

This rearrangement joins TRBV15 to TRBJ2-7, with a possible D match to TRBD2 (5 bases). In germline, CDR1 is LNHNV, CDR2 YYDKDF (reference sequence). This CDR3 spans 13 amino acids. V was clipped by 5 bases and J by 5 bases, with 13 bases between them. The CDR3 here is CATSLYRGDEQYF. In nucleotides, the CDR3 is TGTGCCACCAGCTTATACCGGGGAGACGAGCAGTACTTC.

The chain has TRBV11-2 and TRBJ2-3, with 10 bases lining up with TRBD1. Germline V lookup: CDR1 SGHAT, CDR2 FQNNGV. The CDR3 runs 16 residues. Germline trimming cut 5 bases from V and 2 bases from J; bases unmatched to any gene: 7. As DNA, the CDR3 is TGTGCCAGCAGCCCGACAGGGGGCTACAACACAGATACGCAGTATTTT. As protein: CASSPTGGYNTDTQYF.

This clone was counted a single time. The CDR3 spells CASQGVPETQYF. Here the CDR3 DNA reads TGTGCCAGCCAAGGGGTTCCAGAGACCCAGTACTTC. The chain couples TRBV7-9 to TRBJ2-5; tentatively, D is TRBD1 (5 bases). The V gene lost 8 bases and the J gene lost 4 bases, with 11 bases spanning the gap. Germline lookup yields CDR1 SEHNR and CDR2 FQNEAQ (reference sequence). The CDR3 extends over 12 amino acids. Filled out from reference TRBV7-9 and TRBJ2-5, the complete variable domain reads DTGVSQNPRHKITKRGQNVTFRCDPISEHNRLYWYRQTLGQGPEFLTYFQNEAQLEKSRLLSDRFSAERPKGSFSTLEIQRTEQGDSAMYLCASQGVPETQYFGPGTRLLVL.

The rearrangement joins TRBV29-1 to TRBJ1-2, with D unresolved. Trimming pared 6 bases from V and 1 base from J, leaving 9 bases between. The CDR3 length is 12 residues. Germline assignment: CDR1 SQVTM and CDR2 ANQGSEA. CDR3 sequence reads: CSVRPYNYGYTF. The CDR3 nucleotides are TGCAGCGTAAGGCCGTATAACTATGGCTACACCTTC.

This clone was seen a single time. The chain joins TRBV19 to TRBJ1-3; perhaps TRBD1 as D (5 bases). Germline V gene data show CDR1 as LNHDA and CDR2 as SQIVND (reference sequence). Trimming cost V 2 bases and J 2 bases, with 10 bases left between them. The CDR3 is made up of 15 amino acids. The CDR3 loop reads CASSILAGTGNTIYF. In DNA form, the CDR3 reads TGTGCCAGTAGTATACTGGCAGGGACTGGAAACACCATATATTTT.

The genes are TRBV14 and TRBJ2-6; D possibly matches TRBD1 or TRBD2 (5 bases each). In germline, CDR1 is SGHDN, CDR2 FVKESK. The CDR3 spans 17 residues. The germline V and J ends were trimmed by 3 bases and 0 bases, with 12 bases remaining between them. This CDR3 is CASSQPGLFSGANVLTF. The DNA for the CDR3 is TGTGCCAGCAGCCAGCCGGGGCTTTTCTCTGGGGCCAACGTCCTGACTTTC.

V and J are TRBV5-1 and TRBJ2-7; no definite D call. Germline V gene sequence: CDR1 SGHRS, CDR2 YFSETQ. The CDR3 covers 13 residues. V lost 3 bases and J 1 base, leaving 8 bases between the germline ends. Here the CDR3 reads CASSSTDSYEQYF. The CDR3 nucleotides are TGCGCCAGCAGCTCGACTGATTCCTACGAGCAGTACTTC.

This clone occurred once. V and J are TRBV4-1 and TRBJ2-3, with 8 bases lining up with TRBD2. Germline CDR1 and CDR2: MGHRA and YSYEKL. CDR3 length: 16 amino acids. V shed 1 base, J shed 4 bases, and the junction held 7 bases outside the gene matches. As DNA, the CDR3 is TGCGCCAGCAGCCAAGTTGGACGGGGGGGATCAGATACGCAGTATTTT. This codes for CASSQVGRGGSDTQYF.

V is TRBV27 and J is TRBJ2-7; D is tentatively TRBD1 or TRBD2 (6 bases each). Trimming shortened V by 6 bases and J by 7 bases, and 22 bases separated the two germline ends. From germline, CDR1 is MNHEY and CDR2 SMNVEV (reference sequence). The CDR3 extends over 15 amino acids. The CDR3 loop is CASSAGTSRVWEQYF. CDR3 nucleotides: TGTGCCAGCAGCGCGGGGACATCGCGGGTTTGGGAGCAGTACTTC.

This rearrangement joins TRBV19 to TRBJ2-7; TRBD2 matches 8 bases. Germline values: CDR1 LNHDA, CDR2 SQIVND (reference sequence). With V trimmed by 5 bases and J by 6 bases, 18 bases remained unmatched. The CDR3 is 17 amino acids. The CDR3 region has the DNA TGTGCCAGTAGTCCTCGACCGGGACTAGTCTCGTTCTCCGAGCAGTACTTC. It encodes CASSPRPGLVSFSEQYF.

V usage is TRBV19 and J usage is TRBJ2-7; D remains unclear. The germline V gene has CDR1 LNHDA and CDR2 SQIVND (reference sequence). This CDR3 is built from 14 residues. Trimming removed 10 bases from V and 6 bases from J, with 22 bases in between. In nucleotides, the CDR3 is TGTGCCACCGAGACGGTGGGGTACCCCGGCGAGCAGTACTTC. Translation: CATETVGYPGEQYF.

The genes are TRBV6-1 and TRBJ2-5; possibly TRBD1 for D (5 bases). The J call may be incorrect, as the DNA end agrees better with TRBJ2-7. The CDR3 is 16 residues long. The germline gives CDR1 MNHNS, CDR2 SASEGT. In DNA form, the CDR3 reads TGTGCCAGCAGTGAGACCCACAGGTATAGCTCCTACGAGCAGTACTTC. Protein product: CASSETHRYSSYEQYF.

The chain links TRBV4-1 to TRBJ1-1; unclear D gene. V lost 4 bases, J lost 2 bases, and 11 bases lay in between. This CDR3 contains 14 residues. Germline V gene sequence: CDR1 MGHRA, CDR2 YSYEKL. The CDR3 protein is CASSPRPGNTEAFF. As DNA, the CDR3 is TGCGCCAGCAGCCCCCGACCCGGTAACACTGAAGCTTTCTTT.

The chain employs TRBV6-5 and TRBJ1-1; D may be TRBD1 (5 bases). This CDR3 is 13 amino acids long. Germline V gene lookup returns CDR1 MNHEY and CDR2 SVGAGI. Between the trimmed V and J ends, which lost 2 bases and 6 bases, there was a span of 10 bases. As DNA, the CDR3 is TGTGCCAGCAGTTACAACCGGGGCTCTGAAGCTTTCTTT. This encodes CASSYNRGSEAFF.

The chain is built from TRBV28 and TRBJ2-7, with D perhaps TRBD1 (5 bases). V lost 10 bases, J lost 6 bases, and 25 bases lay in between. Looked up from germline, CDR1 is MDHEN and CDR2 is SYDVKM. The CDR3 runs to 15 residues. CDR3 sequence: CANPLKGREGFEQYF. DNA for the CDR3: TGTGCCAACCCTCTCAAGGGCAGGGAAGGTTTCGAGCAGTACTTC.

The rearrangement links TRBV7-2 to TRBJ1-1, with D possibly being TRBD1 (6 bases). CDR1 and CDR2 (germline): SGHTA, FQGNSA. Trimming removed 2 bases at V and 4 bases at J, with 11 bases between. This CDR3 contains 14 residues. The DNA for the CDR3 is TGTGCCAGCAGCTTATTAGGGGGACCCACTGAAGCTTTCTTT. It yields the protein CASSLLGGPTEAFF.

The chain has TRBV7-9 and TRBJ2-5; D remains ambiguous. Germline values: CDR1 SEHNR, CDR2 FQNEAQ (reference sequence). The V gene lost 1 base and the J gene lost 1 base, with 7 bases spanning the gap. The CDR3 sequence is 14 residues long. The CDR3 reads CASSLEFPQETQYF. The CDR3 DNA reads TGTGCCAGCAGCTTAGAATTTCCCCAAGAGACCCAGTACTTC.